The TCR beta chain described here comes from a study of T cells in Graves' hyperthyroidism and ophthalmopathy (dated by TCRdb to between 2018 and 2021). Study-wide context: Peripheral blood was collected at initial diagnosis, before any treatment. For training and testing, the 100 or so patients in the discovery cohort were randomly divided in a 7:3 ratio. According to the paper, TCR Vbeta CDR3 sequencing was carried out on about 140 peripheral blood samples, which came from around 43 ophthalmopathy, around 75 hyperthyroidism and roughly 17 progressor patients. To identify distinguishing TCR V-J signatures, a discovery cohort of 100 patients was used, comprising under 45 with Graves' ophthalmopathy and about 59 with stable Graves' hyperthyroidism. After sampling, hyperthyroidism patients received methimazole starting at 30 mg daily, and ophthalmopathy patients received high-dose intravenous methylprednisolone. Whether ophthalmopathy could be predicted prospectively was tested in an independent validation cohort made up of some 20 hyperthyroidism patients plus 17 patients who later progressed to ophthalmopathy. In addition, the study compared T-cell repertoires in thyroid tissue and in blood from over 5 Graves' hyperthyroidism patients.

From the germline V gene, CDR1 is SGHTA and CDR2 is FQGTGA. At the junction V is shortened by 5 bases and J by 8 bases; bases outside the gene matches: 11. The CDR3, cysteine through phenylalanine, is 14 amino acids long. Just the 42-base CDR3 DNA is kept, in frame starting at base 1. What the research found in general, with its limitations: No statistical method was used to set the sample size in advance, and investigators knew the group allocation. Ophthalmopathy was separated from stable hyperthyroidism by a 13 V-J signature model, with approximately 89% sensitivity and roughly 81% specificity obtained in cross-validation and 80%/75% obtained in testing. Most expanded thyroid clonotypes (frequency above 0.001) were also detected in blood, suggesting blood repertoires may reflect thyroid immune responses. In validation, progression to ophthalmopathy was predicted by the model with roughly 71% sensitivity and 72.22% specificity, a median of roughly 6 months before onset.

Amplification of TCR beta CDR3 regions was carried out from RNA transcripts. A first-round RT-PCR of the TCR CDR3 used the HTBI primer set with the Qiagen OneStep RT-PCR kit. The libraries were constructed in a second round of multiplex PCR and then size-selected and purified. Sequencing of the libraries was done on an Illumina HiSeq2000 using paired-end 100 bp reads. On the authors' methods: SOAPnuke was used to process the raw data, removing reads that contained adapters or uncalled bases, had a mean Phred below 15, or lacked an exact match to the constant primer or identifier. COPE v1.2.5 was used to merge the high-quality paired reads, and each unique nucleotide sequence was defined as a clonotype. MiTCR v1.1 was used to align the clonotypes against IMGT TRBV, TRBD and TRBJ reference segments. Only V-J combinations with frequency above 0.0001, covering roughly 99% of repertoires, were analysed. The TCS score was defined as F50 (clonal expansion) divided by E x V (chaos), with BLOSUM62-based TCRdist calculated between CDR3 peptides within each V-J. Welch's t-statistics and random forest reduced roughly 530 V-J features to 10 to 15, which were used in a naive Bayes classifier (R e1071). The Morisita-Horn index was used to measure how similar the thyroid and blood repertoires were. In TCRdb, the public reads were trimmed at Q25 with fastp and aligned with MiXCR, with productive beta chains retained. CDR3 protein duplicates are merged, each entry listing the most common genes and DNA. In this record, the V and J calls reflect TCRdb's handling and not the investigators' own analysis. The sample contains 550,000 to 700,000 distinct CDR3 sequences, over 12% of them found a single time. Of the sample, about 4% falls within the top ten clones.

In the ophthalmopathy patients, disease was moderately to severely active, with a Clinical Activity Score of 3 or more, a NOSPECS grade of 4 or more, and a duration of less than 3 months. The study excluded patients with uncontrolled infections, other autoimmune diseases, pregnancy or lactation. Diagnoses were established on the basis of clinical symptoms, serum thyroxine and TRAb, thyroid ultrasound, and orbital computed tomography. PBMCs were separated from roughly 10 ml of fresh peripheral blood using Ficoll-Paque density gradient centrifugation. Total RNA was extracted using Trizol reagent, and RNA quality was assessed on an Agilent 2100 Bioanalyzer. This clonotype was observed at least ten times. What this receptor recognizes is not known. No much larger clone exists at a distance of one base, and base qualities are not known.

The specimen was blood. This TCR was sampled from a woman aged 40-49 years with Graves' ophthalmopathy. In this chain, TRBV7-3 is recombined with TRBJ1-1; TRBD1 fits 7 bases in the junction. The CDR3 region has the sequence CASSATGVVSEAFF. The nucleotide sequence reads TGTGCCAGCAGCGCCACAGGGGTGGTCTCCGAAGCTTTCTTT.